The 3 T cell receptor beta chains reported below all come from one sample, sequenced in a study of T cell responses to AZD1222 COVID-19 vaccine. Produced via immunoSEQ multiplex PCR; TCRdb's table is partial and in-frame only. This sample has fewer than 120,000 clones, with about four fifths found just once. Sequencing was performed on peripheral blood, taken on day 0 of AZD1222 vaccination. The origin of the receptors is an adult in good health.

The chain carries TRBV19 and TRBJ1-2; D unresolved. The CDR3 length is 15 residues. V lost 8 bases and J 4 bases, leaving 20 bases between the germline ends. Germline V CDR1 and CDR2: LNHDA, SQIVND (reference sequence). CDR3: CASQIRRGSIYGYTF. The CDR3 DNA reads TGTGCCAGTCAAATACGGCGGGGATCAATCTATGGCTACACCTTC.

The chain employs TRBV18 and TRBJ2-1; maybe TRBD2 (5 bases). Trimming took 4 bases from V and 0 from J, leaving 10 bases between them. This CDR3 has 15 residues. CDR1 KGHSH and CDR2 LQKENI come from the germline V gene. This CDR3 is CASSRVGDSYNEQFF. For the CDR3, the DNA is TGTGCCAGCTCACGTGTCGGGGACTCCTACAATGAGCAGTTCTTC.

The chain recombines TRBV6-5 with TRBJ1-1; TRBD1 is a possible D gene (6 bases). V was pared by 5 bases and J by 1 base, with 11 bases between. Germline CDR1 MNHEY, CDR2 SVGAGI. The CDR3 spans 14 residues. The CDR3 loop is CASSNRASNTEAFF. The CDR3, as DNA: TGTGCCAGCAGTAACAGGGCCTCGAACACTGAAGCTTTCTTT.